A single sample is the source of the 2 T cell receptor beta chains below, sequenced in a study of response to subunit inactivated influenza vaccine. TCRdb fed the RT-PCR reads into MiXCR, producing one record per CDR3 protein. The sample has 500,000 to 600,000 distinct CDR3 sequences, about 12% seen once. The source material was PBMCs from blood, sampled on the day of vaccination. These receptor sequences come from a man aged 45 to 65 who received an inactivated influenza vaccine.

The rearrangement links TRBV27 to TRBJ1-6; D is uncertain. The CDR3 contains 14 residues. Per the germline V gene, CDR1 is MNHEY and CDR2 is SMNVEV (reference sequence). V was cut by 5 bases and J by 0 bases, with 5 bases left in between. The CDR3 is CASSASSYNSPLHF. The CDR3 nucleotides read TGTGCCAGCAGTGCCAGCTCCTATAATTCACCCCTCCACTTT.

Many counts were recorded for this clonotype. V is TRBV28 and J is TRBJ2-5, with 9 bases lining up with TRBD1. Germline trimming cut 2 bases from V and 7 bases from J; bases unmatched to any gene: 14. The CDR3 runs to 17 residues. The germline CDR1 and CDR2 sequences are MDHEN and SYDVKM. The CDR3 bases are TGTGCCAGCAGTTTACCCACGGAGACTGGGGGACAGGGGACCCAGTACTTC. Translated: CASSLPTETGGQGTQYF.